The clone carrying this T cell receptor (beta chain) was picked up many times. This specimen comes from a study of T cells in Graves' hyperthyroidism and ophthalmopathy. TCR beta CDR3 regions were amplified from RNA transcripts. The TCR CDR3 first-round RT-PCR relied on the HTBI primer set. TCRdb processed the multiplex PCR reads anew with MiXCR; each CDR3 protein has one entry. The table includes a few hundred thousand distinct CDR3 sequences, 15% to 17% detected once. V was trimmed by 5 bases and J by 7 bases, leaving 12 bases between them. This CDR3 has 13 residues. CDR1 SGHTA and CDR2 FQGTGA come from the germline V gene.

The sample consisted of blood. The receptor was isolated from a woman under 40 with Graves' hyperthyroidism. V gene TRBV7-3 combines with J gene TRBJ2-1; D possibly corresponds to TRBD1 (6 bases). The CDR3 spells CASSLPGTNEQFF. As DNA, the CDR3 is TGTGCCAGCAGCCTCCCAGGGACAAATGAGCAGTTCTTC.